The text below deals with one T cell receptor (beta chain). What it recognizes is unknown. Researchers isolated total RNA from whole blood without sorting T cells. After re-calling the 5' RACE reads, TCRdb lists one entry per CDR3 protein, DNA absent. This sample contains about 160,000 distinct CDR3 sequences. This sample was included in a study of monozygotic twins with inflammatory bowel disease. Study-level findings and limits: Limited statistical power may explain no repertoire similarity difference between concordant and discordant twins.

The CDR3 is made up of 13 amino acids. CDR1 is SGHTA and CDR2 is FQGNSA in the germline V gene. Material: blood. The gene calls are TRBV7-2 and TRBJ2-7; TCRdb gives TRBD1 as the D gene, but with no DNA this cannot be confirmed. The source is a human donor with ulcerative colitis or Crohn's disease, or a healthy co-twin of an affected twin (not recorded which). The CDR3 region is CASSKQDRGEQYF.